These 9 T cell receptor beta chains share one sample of origin, sequenced in a study of blood T cells in healthy people across ages. A sample-barcoded 5' primer and a J-beta primer mix were used in a second PCR of about 7 to 12 cycles. TCRdb reprocessed the 5' RACE reads with MiXCR, giving one entry per CDR3 protein. The sample contains about 680,000 distinct CDR3 sequences, around 45% of which appear only once. Specimen: blood. The receptor set was obtained from a woman aged 60-75 years in good health.

The gene calls are TRBV21-1 and TRBJ2-7; TRBD1, as called in the table, went unchecked against the DNA. TRBV21-1 is a pseudogene locus. CDR3 length: 15 amino acids. CDR3 nucleotides: TGTGCCAGCAGCAACTGGGACAGGGGTGCATACGAGCAGTACTTC. This gives the protein CASSNWDRGAYEQYF.

This clonotype was counted at least ten times. With a much larger clone just one base away, this may be a read error. The chain has TRBV14 and TRBJ2-1, with D unclear. The CDR3 extends over 15 amino acids. The germline gives CDR1 SGHDN, CDR2 FVKESK. V lost 4 bases to trimming and J lost 4 bases, with 14 bases between them. DNA for the CDR3: TGTGCCAGCAGCCCAGTCGGAGCCCTGTACAATGAGCAGTTCTTC. This encodes CASSPVGALYNEQFF.

This clonotype showed up just once. The V call is TRBV28, the J call TRBJ1-2, with 9 bases that match TRBD1. The CDR3 spans 15 residues. The V gene end was trimmed by 6 bases and the J gene end by 5 bases; junction bases not matched to a gene: 10. Germline CDR1 reads MDHEN; CDR2 reads SYDVKM. In nucleotides, the CDR3 is TGTGCCAGCAGCAGTGACGGGACAGGGACGTATGGCTACACCTTC. It encodes CASSSDGTGTYGYTF.

The chain uses TRBV12-3 or TRBV12-4 and TRBJ2-2, with 12 bases aligning to TRBD2. The V and J ends lost 1 base and 8 bases, in that order; junction bases with no gene match: 14. The CDR3 has 19 residues. The CDR3 protein is CASSLVSSGRAHTPGELFF. The CDR3, as DNA: TGTGCCAGCAGTTTAGTATCTAGCGGGAGGGCCCATACACCAGGGGAGCTGTTTTTT.

The chain couples TRBV27 to TRBJ2-1; either TRBD1 or TRBD2 may supply D (5 bases each). The CDR3 spans 16 residues. Trimming removed 1 base from V and 5 bases from J, with 15 bases in between. Germline V gene lookup returns CDR1 MNHEY and CDR2 SMNVEV (reference sequence). This CDR3 reads CASSLYGTSRNNEQFF. The CDR3 DNA reads as TGTGCCAGCAGTTTATATGGGACGTCGAGAAACAATGAGCAGTTCTTC.

This clonotype showed up just a few times. The chain employs TRBV2 and TRBJ2-7; 7 nucleotides agree with TRBD1. Unmatched junction bases numbered 15, after V lost 8 bases and J lost 2 bases. The CDR3 is made up of 16 amino acids. Germline values: CDR1 SNHLY, CDR2 FYNNEI. The CDR3 sequence: CASGASNRGRTYEQYF. The CDR3 DNA sequence: TGTGCCAGCGGGGCCTCGAACAGGGGACGGACCTACGAGCAGTACTTC.

This clonotype was seen a single time. This chain joins TRBV10-3 and TRBJ1-1; D remains ambiguous. The germline CDR1 and CDR2 sequences are ENHRY and SYGVKD. The CDR3 length is 17 residues. V lost 5 bases, J lost 0 bases, and 19 bases lay in between. CDR3 nucleotide sequence: TGTGCCATCAGTCCCACTGAGGGAAGATCCATGAACACTGAAGCTTTCTTT. Translation gives CAISPTEGRSMNTEAFF.

This clonotype was observed a handful of times. The V gene is TRBV9, the J gene TRBJ2-3, with unresolved D. This CDR3 region has 12 residues. Germline V gene lookup returns CDR1 SGDLS and CDR2 YYNGEE. The germline V and J ends were trimmed by 3 bases and 6 bases, with 8 bases remaining between them. Here the CDR3 reads CASSDRTDTQYF. The CDR3 DNA reads as TGTGCCAGCAGCGACCGAACCGATACGCAGTATTTT.

V usage is TRBV20-1 and J usage is TRBJ1-1; 7 bases map to TRBD1. Looked up from germline, CDR1 is DFQATT and CDR2 is SNEGSKA (reference sequence). This CDR3 is built from 12 residues. J gave up 10 bases and V 6 bases, and 11 bases lay outside the gene matches. The CDR3 DNA reads as TGCAGTGCGGCCGACAGGGCCACGAGAGCTTTCTTT. Its protein is CSAADRATRAFF.